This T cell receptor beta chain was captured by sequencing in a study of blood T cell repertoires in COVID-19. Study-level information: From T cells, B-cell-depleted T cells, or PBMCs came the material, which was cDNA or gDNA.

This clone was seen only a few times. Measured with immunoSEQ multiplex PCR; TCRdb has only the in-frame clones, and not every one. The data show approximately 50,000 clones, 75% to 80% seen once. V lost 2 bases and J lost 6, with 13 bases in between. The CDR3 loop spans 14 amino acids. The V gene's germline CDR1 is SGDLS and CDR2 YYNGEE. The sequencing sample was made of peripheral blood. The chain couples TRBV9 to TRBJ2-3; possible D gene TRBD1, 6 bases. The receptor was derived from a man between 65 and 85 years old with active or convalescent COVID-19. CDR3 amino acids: CASSVGDKRDTQYF. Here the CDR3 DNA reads TGTGCCAGCAGCGTTGGGGACAAAAGGGATACGCAGTATTTT.